Presented here are 2 T cell receptor beta chains from one specimen sequenced in a study of technical replicates of blood from several donors. The repertoire was sequenced with immunoSEQ multiplex PCR; TCRdb's copy has only in-frame clones and lacks some. Among about 73,000 clones listed, 90% were seen once. Input material: PBMCs. The receptor source for this set is a human donor in good health. Some clones in this sample may be carry-over from other donors' samples.

V is TRBV5-4 and J is TRBJ1-2; the match to TRBD1 covers 8 bases. The germline gives CDR1 SGHNT, CDR2 YYREEE (reference sequence). CDR3 length equals 15 residues. The trim removed 0 bases at V and 6 bases at J, leaving 7 bases unmatched. CDR3 sequence: CASSLERQGANGYTF. The CDR3 nucleotides are TGTGCCAGCAGCTTGGAGCGTCAGGGGGCGAATGGCTACACCTTC.

This chain joins TRBV2 and TRBJ2-7; the match to TRBD1 covers 10 bases. Losses at the gene ends were 4 bases for V and 6 bases for J; bases not matched to a gene: 6. CDR3 length equals 14 residues. Germline V gives CDR1 SNHLY, CDR2 FYNNEI. CDR3 residues: CASSGGTGVREQYF. CDR3 nucleotide sequence: TGTGCCAGCAGTGGAGGGACAGGGGTCCGCGAGCAGTACTTC.